The 26 T cell receptor beta chains in this list originate from one sample, sequenced in a study of blood T cell repertoires in COVID-19. Profiled with immunoSEQ multiplex PCR; TCRdb holds only in-frame clones, not every one. Of approximately 260,000 clones in the sample, about 90% are singletons; the top ten hold 1.5% to 2%. Sequences were obtained from PBMCs or T cells enriched from blood (not recorded which). These receptors originate from an older woman who had recovered from COVID-19.

This CDR3 reads CASSERQGKMDGYTF. The CDR3 DNA is TGTGCCAGCAGTGAAAGACAGGGGAAGATGGATGGCTACACCTTC. This chain links TRBV6-1 with TRBJ1-2, with 8 bases that match TRBD1. Germline-derived CDR1 and CDR2 are MNHNS and SASEGT. CDR3 size: 15 residues. Trimming cost V 2 bases and J 6 bases; bases outside gene matches: 8.

The J gene is TRBJ1-4, the V gene TRBV3-1 (or the pseudogene TRBV3-2), with D possibly matching TRBD1 (6 bases). This CDR3 is 15 amino acids long. Germline values: CDR1 LGHDT, CDR2 YNNKEL (reference sequence). Trimming pared 2 bases from V and 8 bases from J, leaving 15 bases between. The CDR3 sequence: CASSQWTVDSEKLFF. The CDR3 nucleotides are TGTGCCAGCAGCCAATGGACAGTGGACAGCGAAAAACTGTTTTTT.

This rearrangement joins TRBV7-2 to TRBJ1-5, with 8 bases matching TRBD1. The V segment lost 1 base and the J segment 3 bases; nucleotides outside the gene matches: 2. This CDR3 is built from 15 residues. Germline CDR1 and CDR2: SGHTA and FQGNSA. Here the CDR3 reads CASSLVGQVNQPQHF. DNA of the CDR3: TGTGCCAGCAGCTTAGTGGGACAGGTCAATCAGCCCCAGCATTTT.

The V call is TRBV7-9, the J call TRBJ2-7, with a tentative D call TRBD2 (5 bases). The length of the CDR3 is 13 residues. V shed 5 bases and J shed 2 bases, with 10 bases lying between them. CDR1 SEHNR and CDR2 FQNEAQ come from the germline V gene (reference sequence). In DNA, the CDR3 is TGTGCCAGCAGCCCGACGGGAACCTACGAGCAGTACTTC. Translation: CASSPTGTYEQYF.

The V gene is TRBV7-8, the J gene TRBJ2-3; 8 bases map to TRBD2. V was pared by 3 bases and J by 4 bases, with 3 bases of the junction left unmatched. Per germline, CDR1 SGHVS and CDR2 FQNEAQ. The CDR3 totals 14 residues. The CDR3 DNA reads TGTGCCAGCAGCTTCGGACTAGCCGCAGATACGCAGTATTTT. Its protein is CASSFGLAADTQYF.

This rearrangement joins TRBV10-2 to TRBJ1-1; tentative D call: TRBD1 (5 bases). The CDR3 extends over 13 amino acids. Germline assignment: CDR1 WSHSY and CDR2 SAAADI. Trimming stripped 4 bases from V and 6 bases from J, with 12 bases between. In DNA, the CDR3 is TGCGCCAGCAGTGTGGGGGGTGTCGCTGAAGCTTTCTTT. Translated: CASSVGGVAEAFF.

The rearrangement links TRBV6-5 to TRBJ2-7; the D gene is possibly TRBD2 (6 bases). This CDR3 contains 15 residues. Germline assignment: CDR1 MNHEY and CDR2 SVGAGI. The ends were cut back, 6 bases at V and 3 bases at J, with 18 bases in the middle. The CDR3 sequence: CASREGSRWNYEQYF. In nucleotides, the CDR3 is TGTGCCAGCAGGGAGGGGTCTAGATGGAACTACGAGCAGTACTTC.

The chain has TRBV29-1 and TRBJ2-1, with 8 nucleotides matching TRBD2. This CDR3 is 11 amino acids long. The V gene end was trimmed by 7 bases and the J gene end by 8 bases; junction bases not matched to a gene: 4. Germline CDR1 SQVTM, CDR2 ANQGSEA. The CDR3 bases are TGCAGCGGGACTAGCAGCGATGAGCAGTTCTTC. It translates to CSGTSSDEQFF.

The chain has TRBV6-5 and TRBJ2-7; 7 positions match TRBD1. V shed 10 bases and J 2 bases; nucleotides not matched to a gene: 5. Germline CDR1 reads MNHEY; CDR2 reads SVGAGI. CDR3 length: 12 amino acids. The CDR3 spells CATQGPTYEQYF. Here the CDR3 DNA reads TGTGCCACACAGGGGCCAACCTACGAGCAGTACTTC.

The chain links TRBV28 to TRBJ2-7; D might be TRBD2 (6 bases). The germline gives CDR1 MDHEN, CDR2 SYDVKM. Trimming removed 7 bases at V and 2 bases at J, with 9 bases between. The CDR3 has 12 residues. The CDR3 region is CASTGGTYEQYF. DNA for the CDR3: TGTGCCAGCACAGGAGGGACCTACGAGCAGTACTTC.

The chain recombines TRBV6-5 with TRBJ1-6; 10 nucleotides match TRBD1. The V gene end was trimmed by 6 bases and the J gene end by 10 bases; junction bases not matched to a gene: 9. The CDR3 sequence is 15 residues long. Germline CDR1 is MNHEY and CDR2 is SVGAGI. DNA of the CDR3: TGTGCCAGCAGGCTGGGACAGGGGTATCGGTCACCCCTCCACTTT. Translating gives CASRLGQGYRSPLHF.

CDR3: CSASRGRTQYF. CDR3 coding DNA: TGCAGTGCTAGTCGGGGGAGGACCCAGTACTTC. The chain uses TRBV20-1 and TRBJ2-5; tentatively, D is TRBD2 (6 bases). Germline values: CDR1 DFQATT, CDR2 SNEGSKA (reference sequence). Between the trimmed V and J ends, which lost 3 bases and 7 bases, there was a span of 9 bases. This CDR3 is 11 amino acids long.

The rearrangement joins TRBV7-2 to TRBJ1-3; D is ambiguous. V was shortened by 1 base and J by 0 bases, with 7 bases between the two germline ends. Germline CDR1 SGHTA, CDR2 FQGNSA. The CDR3 consists of 15 residues. CDR3 amino acids: CASSLGLISGNTIYF. The DNA for the CDR3 is TGTGCCAGCAGCTTAGGCCTAATCTCTGGAAACACCATATATTTT.

The CDR3: CASSWSRNEKLFF. The DNA of the CDR3 is TGTGCCAGCAGTTGGTCCAGAAATGAAAAACTGTTTTTT. This chain links TRBV27 with TRBJ1-4; D not resolved. This CDR3 comprises 13 residues. Per the germline V gene, CDR1 is MNHEY and CDR2 is SMNVEV (reference sequence). The V and J ends lost 4 bases and 5 bases respectively, with 8 bases between them.

The chain carries TRBV5-1 and TRBJ2-1; 10 nucleotides match TRBD1. The ends lost 4 bases at V and 5 bases at J; junction bases unmatched: 3. CDR1 SGHRS and CDR2 YFSETQ come from the germline V gene. CDR3 length: 14 amino acids. The DNA of the CDR3 is TGCGCCAGCAGCGGGACAGGGGTACACAATGAGCAGTTCTTC. It yields the protein CASSGTGVHNEQFF.

This chain connects TRBV5-1 to TRBJ1-3, with 12 bases matching TRBD1. The V segment lost 6 bases and the J segment 1 base; nucleotides outside the gene matches: 8. The CDR3 spans 17 residues. The germline V gene encodes CDR1 SGHRS and CDR2 YFSETQ. CDR3 region: CASTPGTGGDSGNTIYF. The CDR3 bases are TGCGCCAGCACCCCGGGGACAGGGGGCGATTCTGGAAACACCATATATTTT.

The chain joins TRBV7-3 to TRBJ2-7; 10 nucleotides agree with TRBD2. The CDR3 sequence is 14 residues long. Germline CDR1 SGHTA, CDR2 FQGTGA. V shed 2 bases and J 6 bases; nucleotides not matched to a gene: 4. CDR3 sequence (DNA): TGTGCCAGCAGCTTAGAGCGGGGGGGCTTCGAGCAGTACTTC. This sequence encodes CASSLERGGFEQYF.

The rearrangement joins TRBV28 to TRBJ2-7; 8 bases are shared with TRBD1. Trimming cost V 7 bases and J 4 bases; bases outside gene matches: 9. Per the germline V gene, CDR1 is MDHEN and CDR2 is SYDVKM. This CDR3 comprises 14 residues. The CDR3 loop reads CASIAGGVTYEQYF. The CDR3 region has the DNA TGTGCCAGCATTGCAGGGGGCGTTACATACGAGCAGTACTTC.

This rearrangement joins TRBV11-3 to TRBJ2-1; 10 positions agree with TRBD2. This CDR3 contains 16 residues. CDR1 and CDR2 (germline): SGHNT, YENEEA. Trimming cost V 2 bases and J 5 bases; bases outside gene matches: 6. The CDR3 coding sequence is TGTGCCAGCAGCTTACTAGCGGGAGTTGTACACAATGAGCAGTTCTTC. Its protein product is CASSLLAGVVHNEQFF.

This chain connects TRBV10-1 to TRBJ2-1, with TRBD2 identical over 8 bases. The CDR3 contains 16 residues. Germline V gene data show CDR1 as WNHNN and CDR2 as SYGVQD (reference sequence). With V trimmed by 0 bases and J by 3 bases, 4 bases remained unmatched. The CDR3: CASSESGLAGYNEQFF. The CDR3 DNA sequence: TGCGCCAGCAGTGAGTCAGGGCTAGCGGGCTACAATGAGCAGTTCTTC.

The genes are TRBV6-5 and TRBJ1-5; D unclear. V shed 6 bases and J shed 2 bases, with 11 bases lying between them. CDR1 is MNHEY and CDR2 is SVGAGI in the germline V gene. The CDR3 is made up of 14 amino acids. Written as DNA, the CDR3 is TGTGCCAGCAGCCGAGATGCGGGCAATCAGCCCCAGCATTTT. It specifies CASSRDAGNQPQHF.

V usage is TRBV2 and J usage is TRBJ1-2; TRBD1 might be the D (5 bases). The CDR3 extends over 14 amino acids. Germline V gives CDR1 SNHLY, CDR2 FYNNEI. Trimming took off 3 bases at V and 3 bases at J, with 11 bases between the two ends. The CDR3 DNA sequence: TGTGCCAGCAGTGAGAGGACGGGGGACTATGGCTACACCTTC. Residues: CASSERTGDYGYTF.

The chain is built from TRBV4-1 and TRBJ1-5; TRBD1 aligns across 10 bases. The CDR3 length is 14 residues. The J segment lost 7 bases and the V segment lost 4 bases, leaving 4 bases of the junction unmatched. CDR1 MGHRA and CDR2 YSYEKL come from the germline V gene. CDR3 amino acids: CASSRGTGEQPQHF. The DNA of the CDR3 is TGCGCCAGCAGCCGGGGGACAGGGGAACAGCCCCAGCATTTT.

This clone turned up a few times. The CDR3 coding sequence is TGTGCCAGCAGTGACATAGGCGGCAGGGTAGCTAGCACAGATACGCAGTATTTT. It translates to CASSDIGGRVASTDTQYF. This chain uses TRBV6-4 with TRBJ2-3; TRBD1 is a possible D gene (5 bases). The CDR3 sequence is 18 residues long. V was clipped by 2 bases and J by 0 bases, with 18 bases between them. Per germline, CDR1 MRHNA and CDR2 SNTAGT.

This chain joins TRBV27 and TRBJ1-1, with D maybe TRBD1 (5 bases). V lost 0 bases to trimming and J lost 1 base, with 21 bases between them. There are 19 residues in the CDR3. Germline loops: CDR1 MNHEY, CDR2 SMNVEV (reference sequence). The CDR3 here is CASSLSPSTAGLGNTEAFF. The DNA of the CDR3 is TGTGCCAGCAGTTTATCGCCCTCTACGGCAGGGCTAGGGAACACTGAAGCTTTCTTT.

This chain's CDR3 is CSASIHGELFF. The CDR3 DNA reads as TGCAGTGCTAGCATTCACGGGGAGCTGTTTTTT. This sequence joins TRBV20-1 and TRBJ2-2; no firm D call. Germline CDR1 reads DFQATT; CDR2 reads SNEGSKA (reference sequence). The CDR3 runs to 11 residues. With 3 bases removed from V and 7 bases from J, the gap between germline ends came to 6 bases.